Sequencing of this T cell receptor beta chain was carried out in a study of CD4 and CD8 cells across lung adenocarcinoma regions. The patients had localized lung adenocarcinoma, a non-small cell subtype. The CDR3 is 16 residues long. Germline V gene data show CDR1 as GTSNPN and CDR2 as SVGIG (reference sequence). TCRdb re-analysed the PCR reads in MiXCR, keeping a single row per CDR3 protein. The sample consists of about 10,000 distinct CDR3 sequences, under 55% of them appearing once. A note on this clonotype: One end of the junction fails to match germline, which may point to a read error.

Sequencing was performed on CD8+ T cells from the margin of a lung tumor. This rearrangement joins TRBV30 to TRBJ2-3, with D perhaps being TRBD1 or TRBD2 (5 bases each). The TCR originated in a male donor with lung adenocarcinoma. The CD4 and CD8 labels of this study may be unreliable. The CDR3 here is CAWIGTKVPFTDTRYF. CDR3 in DNA: TGTGCCTGGATAGGGACGAAAGTCCCCTTCACAGATACGCGGTATTTT.